The 10 T cell receptor beta chains below all came from one sample that was sequenced in a study of blood T cell repertoires in COVID-19 (dated by TCRdb to 2020 to 2022). Libraries came from the immunoSEQ multiplex PCR assay. Not all clones reach the TCRdb copy of this immuneACCESS table, which keeps in-frame sequences only. Checked studies attribute under half of the gap to unresolved V genes and leave the rest unexplained. In all, the sample holds about 54,000 clones, and about 88% of those were seen once. The ten largest clones add up to more than 8% of the sample. Sequencing was performed on peripheral blood. The origin of the receptors is a man in his sixties with active COVID-19.

The chain combines TRBV29-1 with TRBJ2-5, with D possibly TRBD2 on 6 matching bases. The CDR3 loop spans 13 amino acids. Germline V lookup: CDR1 SQVTM, CDR2 ANQGSEA. Trimming removed 7 bases from V and 1 base from J, with 13 bases in between. CDR3 nucleotides: TGCAGCGCGTCGACAGCGGGCCAAGAGACCCAGTACTTC. Its translation: CSASTAGQETQYF.

V is TRBV15 and J is TRBJ2-5; D ambiguous. This CDR3 is built from 17 residues. From germline, CDR1 is LNHNV and CDR2 YYDKDF (reference sequence). V was shortened by 0 bases and J by 4 bases, with 18 bases between the two germline ends. The CDR3 DNA is TGTGCCACCAGCAGAGATTTCCGGCGGCAGACGGGAGAGACCCAGTACTTC. Its protein is CATSRDFRRQTGETQYF.

The chain links TRBV11-2 to TRBJ2-2; TRBD1 might be the D (6 bases). Trimming took 5 bases from V and 7 from J, leaving 14 bases between them. Germline V lookup: CDR1 SGHAT, CDR2 FQNNGV. The CDR3 sequence is 14 residues long. In nucleotides, the CDR3 is TGTGCCAGCAGCAGTGCAGGGGAAGGCGGGGAGCTGTTTTTT. It translates to CASSSAGEGGELFF.

In its sample, this clone was seen once. The chain employs TRBV18 and TRBJ2-1, with D unclear. Trimming took 2 bases from V and 5 from J, leaving 7 bases between them. The CDR3 length is 13 residues. Germline V lookup: CDR1 KGHSH, CDR2 LQKENI. CDR3: CASSPSRNNEQFF. CDR3 nucleotides: TGTGCCAGCTCACCATCCAGAAACAATGAGCAGTTCTTC. The full variable domain, its missing parts supplied by reference TRBV18 and TRBJ2-1, is NAGVMQNPRHLVRRRGQEARLRCSPMKGHSHVYWYRQLPEEGLKFMVYLQKENIIDESGMPKERFSAEFPKEGPSILRIQQVVRGDSAAYFCASSPSRNNEQFFGPGTRLTVL.

The chain uses TRBV4-2 and TRBJ2-5, with 9 bases fitting TRBD2. Trimming at V came to 3 bases and at J to 5 bases, leaving 19 bases not matched to a gene. The CDR3 length is 19 residues. Germline lookup yields CDR1 LGHNA and CDR2 YNFKEQ. Here the CDR3 DNA reads TGTGCCAGCAGCCAGACCAATATCGGCCCGGGACTAGCATCCGAGACCCAGTACTTC. This gives the protein CASSQTNIGPGLASETQYF.

The chain has TRBV6-6 and TRBJ2-5, with TRBD2 matching over 7 bases. Unmatched junction bases numbered 4, after V lost 7 bases and J lost 2 bases. The germline gives CDR1 MNHNY, CDR2 SVGAGI (reference sequence). This CDR3 has 13 amino acids. The CDR3 region has the DNA TGTGCCAGCAAAGCGGGAAGGCAAGAGACCCAGTACTTC. Translating gives CASKAGRQETQYF.

The chain carries TRBV28 and TRBJ1-3; D not certain. The CDR3 runs to 15 residues. Trimming shortened V by 6 bases and J by 0 bases, and 12 bases separated the two germline ends. Per germline, CDR1 MDHEN and CDR2 SYDVKM. This chain's CDR3 is CASSRSRVSGNTIYF. DNA of the CDR3: TGTGCCAGCAGCCGGAGTAGAGTCTCTGGAAACACCATATATTTT.

The rearrangement links TRBV3-1 (or the pseudogene TRBV3-2) to TRBJ2-5; 8 bases are shared with TRBD2. Trimming at V came to 5 bases and at J to 5 bases, leaving 13 bases not matched to a gene. This CDR3 contains 16 residues. Germline V gene lookup returns CDR1 LGHDT and CDR2 YNNKEL (reference sequence). DNA of the CDR3: TGTGCCAGCAGCAAGAGGGGGGCGGGAGGTCGTGAGACCCAGTACTTC. This translates into CASSKRGAGGRETQYF.

This clone was seen only a few times. The chain recombines TRBV25-1 with TRBJ1-6, with no clear D. Germline loops: CDR1 MGHDK, CDR2 SYGVNS. V shed 10 bases and J shed 5 bases, with 15 bases lying between them. CDR3 size: 14 residues. The DNA for the CDR3 is TGTGCCAACGACACAATGGCCCATAATTCACCCCTCCACTTT. Translated, it gives CANDTMAHNSPLHF.

The J gene is TRBJ2-1, the V gene TRBV7-9, with 11 positions matching TRBD2. Per germline, CDR1 SEHNR and CDR2 FQNEAQ (reference sequence). The V and J ends lost 5 bases and 5 bases, in that order; junction bases with no gene match: 8. The CDR3 loop spans 16 amino acids. CDR3 sequence reads: CASSKSGLAVNNEQFF. As DNA, the CDR3 is TGTGCCAGCAGCAAATCGGGACTAGCGGTAAACAATGAGCAGTTCTTC.